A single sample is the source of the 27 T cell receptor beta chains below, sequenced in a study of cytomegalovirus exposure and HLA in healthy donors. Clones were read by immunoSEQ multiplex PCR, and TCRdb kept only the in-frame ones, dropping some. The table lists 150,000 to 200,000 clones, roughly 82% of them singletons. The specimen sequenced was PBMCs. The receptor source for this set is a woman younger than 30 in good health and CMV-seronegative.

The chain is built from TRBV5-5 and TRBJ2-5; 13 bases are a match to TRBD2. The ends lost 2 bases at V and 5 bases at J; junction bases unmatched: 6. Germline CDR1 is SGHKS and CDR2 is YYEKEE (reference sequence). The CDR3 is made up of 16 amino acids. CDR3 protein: CASSFGLAGARETQYF. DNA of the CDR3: TGTGCCAGCAGCTTCGGACTAGCGGGGGCGCGGGAGACCCAGTACTTC. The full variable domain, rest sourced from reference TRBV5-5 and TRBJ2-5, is DAGVTQSPTHLIKTRGQQVTLRCSPISGHKSVSWYQQVLGQGPQFIFQYYEKEERGRGNFPDRFSARQFPNYSSELNVNALLLGDSALYLCASSFGLAGARETQYFGPGTRLLVL.

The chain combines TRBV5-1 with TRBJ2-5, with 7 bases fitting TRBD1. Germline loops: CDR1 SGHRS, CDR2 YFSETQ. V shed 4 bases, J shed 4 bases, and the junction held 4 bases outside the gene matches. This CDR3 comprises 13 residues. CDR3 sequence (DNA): TGCGCCAGCAGCCGTGACAGGGTAGAGACCCAGTACTTC. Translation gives CASSRDRVETQYF.

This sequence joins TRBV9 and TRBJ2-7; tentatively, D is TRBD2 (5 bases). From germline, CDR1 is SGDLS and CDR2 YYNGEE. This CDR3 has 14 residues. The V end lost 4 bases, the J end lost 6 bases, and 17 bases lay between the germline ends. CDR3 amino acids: CASSKNPPEGEQYF. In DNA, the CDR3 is TGTGCCAGCAGCAAAAACCCCCCAGAGGGCGAGCAGTACTTC. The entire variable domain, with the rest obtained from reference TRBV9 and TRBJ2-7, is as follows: DSGVTQTPKHLITATGQRVTLRCSPRSGDLSVYWYQQSLDQGLQFLIQYYNGEERAKGNILERFSAQQFPDLHSELNLSSLELGDSALYFCASSKNPPEGEQYFGPGTRLTVT.

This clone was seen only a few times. In DNA form, the CDR3 reads TGTGCCAGCAGGTTAAACAGGGTAATAGATGAAAAACTGTTTTTT. It encodes CASRLNRVIDEKLFF. The chain links TRBV6-1 to TRBJ1-4; D perhaps matches TRBD1 (6 bases). This CDR3 is built from 15 residues. Germline V gene lookup returns CDR1 MNHNS and CDR2 SASEGT. With 6 bases removed from V and 6 bases from J, the gap between germline ends came to 17 bases.

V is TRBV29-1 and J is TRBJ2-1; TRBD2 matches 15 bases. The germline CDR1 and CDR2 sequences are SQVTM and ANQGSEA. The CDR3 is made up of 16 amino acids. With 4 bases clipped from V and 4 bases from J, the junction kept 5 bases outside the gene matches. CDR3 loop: CSVGGLAGGLYNEQFF. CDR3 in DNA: TGCAGCGTTGGGGGACTAGCGGGGGGTCTATACAATGAGCAGTTCTTC.

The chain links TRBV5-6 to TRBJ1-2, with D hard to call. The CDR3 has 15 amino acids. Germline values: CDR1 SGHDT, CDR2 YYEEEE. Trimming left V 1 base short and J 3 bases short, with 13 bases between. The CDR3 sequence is CASSLWARWDYGYTF. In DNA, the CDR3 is TGTGCCAGCAGCTTGTGGGCCAGGTGGGACTATGGCTACACCTTC. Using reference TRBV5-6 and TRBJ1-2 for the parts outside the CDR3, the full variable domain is DAGVTQSPTHLIKTRGQQVTLRCSPKSGHDTVSWYQQALGQGPQFIFQYYEEEERQRGNFPDRFSGHQFPNYSSELNVNALLLGDSALYLCASSLWARWDYGYTFGSGTRLTVV.

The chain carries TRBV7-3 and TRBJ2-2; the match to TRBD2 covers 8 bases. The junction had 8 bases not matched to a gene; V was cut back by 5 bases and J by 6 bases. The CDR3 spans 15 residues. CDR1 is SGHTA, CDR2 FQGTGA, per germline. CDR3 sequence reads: CASSRGTSEPGELFF. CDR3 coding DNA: TGTGCCAGCAGCCGAGGGACTAGTGAACCCGGGGAGCTGTTTTTT.

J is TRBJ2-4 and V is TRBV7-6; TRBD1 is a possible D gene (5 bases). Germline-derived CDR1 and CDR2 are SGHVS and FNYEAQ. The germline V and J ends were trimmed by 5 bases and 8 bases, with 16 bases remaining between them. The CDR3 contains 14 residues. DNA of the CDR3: TGTGCCAGCAGCGCCAGGGCGCGAAGGGACATTCAGTACTTC. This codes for CASSARARRDIQYF.

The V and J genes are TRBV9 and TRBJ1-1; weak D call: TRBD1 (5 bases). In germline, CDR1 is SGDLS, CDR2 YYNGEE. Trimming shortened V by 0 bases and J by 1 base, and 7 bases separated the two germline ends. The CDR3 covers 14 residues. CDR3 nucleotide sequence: TGTGCCAGCAGCGTAGGACAGTCGAACACTGAAGCTTTCTTT. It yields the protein CASSVGQSNTEAFF. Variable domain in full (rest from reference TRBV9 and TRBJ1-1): DSGVTQTPKHLITATGQRVTLRCSPRSGDLSVYWYQQSLDQGLQFLIQYYNGEERAKGNILERFSAQQFPDLHSELNLSSLELGDSALYFCASSVGQSNTEAFFGQGTRLTVV.

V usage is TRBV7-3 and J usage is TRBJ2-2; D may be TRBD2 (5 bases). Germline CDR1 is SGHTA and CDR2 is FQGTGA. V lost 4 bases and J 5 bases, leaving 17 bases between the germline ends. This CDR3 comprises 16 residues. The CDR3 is CASSSQSGWGTGELFF. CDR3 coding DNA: TGTGCCAGCAGCTCCCAGTCGGGGTGGGGAACCGGGGAGCTGTTTTTT.

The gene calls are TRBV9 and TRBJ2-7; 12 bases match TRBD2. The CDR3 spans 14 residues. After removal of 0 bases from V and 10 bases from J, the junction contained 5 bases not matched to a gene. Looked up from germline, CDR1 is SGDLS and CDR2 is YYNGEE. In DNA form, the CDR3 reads TGTGCCAGCAGCGTAGGGCCTAGCGGGGGGGCACAGTACTTC. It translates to CASSVGPSGGAQYF.

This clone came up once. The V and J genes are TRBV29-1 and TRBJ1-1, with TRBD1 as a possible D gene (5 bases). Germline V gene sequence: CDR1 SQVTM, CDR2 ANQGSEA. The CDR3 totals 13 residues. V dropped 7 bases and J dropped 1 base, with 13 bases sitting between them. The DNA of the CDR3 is TGCAGCGGCGCTAGGGGCGGGAACACTGAAGCTTTCTTT. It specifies CSGARGGNTEAFF.

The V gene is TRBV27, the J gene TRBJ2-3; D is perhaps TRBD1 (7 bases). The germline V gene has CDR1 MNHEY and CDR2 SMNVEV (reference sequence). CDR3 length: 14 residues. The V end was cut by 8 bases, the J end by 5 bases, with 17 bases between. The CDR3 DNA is TGTGCCAGCGGCTTGGTGCAGGGGGGAGATACGCAGTATTTT. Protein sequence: CASGLVQGGDTQYF.

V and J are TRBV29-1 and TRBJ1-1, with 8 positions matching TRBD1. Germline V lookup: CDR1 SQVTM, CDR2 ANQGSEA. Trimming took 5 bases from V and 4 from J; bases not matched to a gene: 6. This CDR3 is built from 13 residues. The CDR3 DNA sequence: TGCAGCGTTTCCGACAGGGGCTTCACTGAAGCTTTCTTT. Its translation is CSVSDRGFTEAFF. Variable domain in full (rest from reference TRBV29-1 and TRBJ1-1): SAVISQKPSRDICQRGTSLTIQCQVDSQVTMMFWYRQQPGQSLTLIATANQGSEATYESGFVIDKFPISRPNLTFSTLTVSNMSPEDSSIYLCSVSDRGFTEAFFGQGTRLTVV.

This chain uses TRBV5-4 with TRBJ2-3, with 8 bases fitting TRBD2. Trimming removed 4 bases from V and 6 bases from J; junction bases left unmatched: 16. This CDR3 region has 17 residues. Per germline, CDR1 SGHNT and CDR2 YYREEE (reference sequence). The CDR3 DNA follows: TGTGCCAGCAGCGTGGTCGGTCGAGCGGGAGAGAGGGATACGCAGTATTTT. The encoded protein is CASSVVGRAGERDTQYF.

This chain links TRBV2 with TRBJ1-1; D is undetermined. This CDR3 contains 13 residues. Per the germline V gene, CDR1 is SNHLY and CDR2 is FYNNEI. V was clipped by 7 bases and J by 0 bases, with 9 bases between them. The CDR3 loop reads CASMGTMNTEAFF. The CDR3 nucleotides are TGTGCCAGCATGGGCACGATGAACACTGAAGCTTTCTTT.

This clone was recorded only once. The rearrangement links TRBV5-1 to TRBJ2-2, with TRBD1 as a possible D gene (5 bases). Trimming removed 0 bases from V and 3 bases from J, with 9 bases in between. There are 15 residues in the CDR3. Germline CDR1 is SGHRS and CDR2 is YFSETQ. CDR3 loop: CASSLAQADTGELFF. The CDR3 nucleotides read TGCGCCAGCAGCTTGGCACAGGCCGACACCGGGGAGCTGTTTTTT.

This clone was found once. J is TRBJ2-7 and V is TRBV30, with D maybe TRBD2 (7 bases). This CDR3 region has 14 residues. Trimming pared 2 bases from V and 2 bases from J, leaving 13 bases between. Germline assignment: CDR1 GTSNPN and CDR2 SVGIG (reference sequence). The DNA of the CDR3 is TGTGCCTGGAGTCTAGGGGGGGGCCCCTACGAGCAGTACTTC. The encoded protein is CAWSLGGGPYEQYF.

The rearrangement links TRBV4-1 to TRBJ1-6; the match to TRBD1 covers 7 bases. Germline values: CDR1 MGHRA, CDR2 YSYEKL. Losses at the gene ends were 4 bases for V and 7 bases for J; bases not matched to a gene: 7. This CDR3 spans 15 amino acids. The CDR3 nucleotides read TGCGCCAGCAGCCGGGGACAGAGCCAAAATTCACCCCTCCACTTT. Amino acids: CASSRGQSQNSPLHF.

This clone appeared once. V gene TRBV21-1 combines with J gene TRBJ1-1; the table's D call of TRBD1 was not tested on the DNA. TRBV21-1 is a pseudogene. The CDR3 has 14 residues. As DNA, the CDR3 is TGTGCCAGCAGCAGTGACACACGGAACACTGAAGCTTTCTTT. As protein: CASSSDTRNTEAFF.

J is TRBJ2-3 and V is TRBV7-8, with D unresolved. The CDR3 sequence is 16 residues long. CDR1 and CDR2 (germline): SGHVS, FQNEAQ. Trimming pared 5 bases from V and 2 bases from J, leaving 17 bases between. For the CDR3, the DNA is TGTGCCAGCAGCCCCCGTTCGCGGCCAGTCACAGATACGCAGTATTTT. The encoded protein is CASSPRSRPVTDTQYF.

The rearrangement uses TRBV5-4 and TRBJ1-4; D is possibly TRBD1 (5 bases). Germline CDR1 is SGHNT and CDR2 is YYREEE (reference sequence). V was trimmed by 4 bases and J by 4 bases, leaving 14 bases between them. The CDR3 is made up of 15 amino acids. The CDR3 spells CASSLDGGINEKLFF. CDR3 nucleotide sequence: TGTGCCAGCAGCCTGGATGGGGGGATTAATGAAAAACTGTTTTTT.

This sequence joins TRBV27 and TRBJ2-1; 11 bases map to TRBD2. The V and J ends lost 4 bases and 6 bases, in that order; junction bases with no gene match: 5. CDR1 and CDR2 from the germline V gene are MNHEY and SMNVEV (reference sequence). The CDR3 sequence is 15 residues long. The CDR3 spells CASSSIAGGGNEQFF. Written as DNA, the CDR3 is TGTGCCAGCAGTTCTATAGCGGGGGGGGGCAATGAGCAGTTCTTC.

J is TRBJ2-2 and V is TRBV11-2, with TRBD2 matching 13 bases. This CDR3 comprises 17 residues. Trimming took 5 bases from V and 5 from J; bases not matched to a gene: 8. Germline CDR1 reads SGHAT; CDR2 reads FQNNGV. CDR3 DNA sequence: TGTGCCAGCAGCCTAGGACTAGCGGGAGTAGGGACCGGGGAGCTGTTTTTT. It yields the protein CASSLGLAGVGTGELFF.

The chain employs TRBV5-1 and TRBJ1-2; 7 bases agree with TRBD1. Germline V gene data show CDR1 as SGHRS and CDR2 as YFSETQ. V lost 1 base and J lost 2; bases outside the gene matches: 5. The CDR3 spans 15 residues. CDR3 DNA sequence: TGCGCCAGCAGCTTGACCGACAGGGCAAACTATGGCTACACCTTC. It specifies CASSLTDRANYGYTF.

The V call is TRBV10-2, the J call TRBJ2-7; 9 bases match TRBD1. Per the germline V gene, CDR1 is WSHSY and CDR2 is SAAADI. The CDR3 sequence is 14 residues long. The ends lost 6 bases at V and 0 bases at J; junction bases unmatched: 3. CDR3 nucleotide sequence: TGCGCCAGCAGGAAGGGACAGGGCTCCTACGAGCAGTACTTC. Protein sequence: CASRKGQGSYEQYF.

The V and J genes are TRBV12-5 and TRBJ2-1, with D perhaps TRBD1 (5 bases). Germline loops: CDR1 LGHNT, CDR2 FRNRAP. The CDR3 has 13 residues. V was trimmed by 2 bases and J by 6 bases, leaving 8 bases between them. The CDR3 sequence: CASGLSRANEQFF. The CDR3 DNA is TGTGCTAGTGGTTTGTCCAGGGCCAATGAGCAGTTCTTC.